This T cell receptor (beta chain) was observed in a study of blood T cell repertoires in COVID-19. Across the whole study: The samples span acute and convalescent COVID-19 from the United States, Italy and Spain. T cells, B-cell-depleted T cells, or PBMCs provided the cDNA or gDNA that served as material.

The CDR3 spans 15 residues. J was trimmed by 4 bases and V by 2 bases; bases with no gene match: 3. Per germline, CDR1 SGHTA and CDR2 FQGNSA. This clone has a single count. Under the authors' procedure: Quantification of nucleated cells was approximated via reference gene primer amplification. The repertoire was sequenced with immunoSEQ multiplex PCR; TCRdb's copy has only in-frame clones and lacks some. V and J calls and clone size follow that table, whereas D and trimming were derived from the DNA. The sample includes 290,000 or so clones, 85% to 90% seen only once; the top ten take around 1.4%. Sequenced: peripheral blood. The chain carries TRBV7-2 and TRBJ2-3, with 10 bases identical to TRBD2. The clonotype was recovered from a man aged 65 to 79 with acute or convalescent COVID-19. CDR3 region: CASSLSGLAADTQYF. CDR3 bases: TGTGCCAGCAGCTTAAGTGGACTAGCGGCAGATACGCAGTATTTT.